The present T cell receptor beta chain was sequenced within a study of T cells in narcolepsy. General study results and limits: Autoreactive clonotypes reportedly recurred in blood of same and different patients, not controls.

V shed 5 bases and J shed 7 bases, with 12 bases lying between them. Germline CDR1 is MNHEY and CDR2 is SMNVEV (reference sequence). The CDR3 runs 14 residues. Of note for this clone: What it binds is not known.

The repertoire was sequenced with immunoSEQ multiplex PCR; TCRdb's copy has only in-frame clones and lacks some. This sample carries 27,000 or so clones, around 87% of them seen once, and the ten largest clones take approximately 1%. The receptor was derived from a human donor in good health. This chain joins TRBV27 and TRBJ1-6, with D possibly being TRBD1 (6 bases). The material sequenced was memory (CD45RA-) CD4+ T cells from blood. DNA for the CDR3: TGTGCCAGCAGTGGACGGACAGCAAATTCACCCCTCCACTTT. It specifies CASSGRTANSPLHF.